This record concerns one T cell receptor beta chain sequence. The trim removed 6 bases at V and 1 base at J, leaving 4 bases unmatched. This CDR3 is built from 15 residues. Germline assignment: CDR1 SNHLY and CDR2 FYNNEI. Before the COVID-19 pandemic, during about 2011-2019, CD4+ T cells were taken from unexposed donors. This entry belongs to a study of CD4 T cells in relation to SARS-CoV-2 and coronaviruses. Libraries were prepared by immunoSEQ multiplex PCR; TCRdb keeps only in-frame clonotypes and omits some of them. The sample contains around 69,000 clones, about 95% of which appear only once. The rearrangement uses TRBV2 and TRBJ2-5, with 11 bases matching TRBD2. Sequencing was carried out using naive CD4+ T cells from PBMCs. Stated subset: naive CD4+ T cells isolated by negative enrichment. The TCR was taken from a human donor in good health. As DNA, the CDR3 is TGTGCCAGCAGCGGACTAGCGGGTATCCAAGAGACCCAGTACTTC. This translates into CASSGLAGIQETQYF.